The text below deals with one TCR beta chain. Its antigen target is currently unknown. No quality values exist for individual bases; no much larger clone is one base distant. The intended sense of this specimen's time point label: resected brain tissue, or blood drawn just prior to surgery. The surgery cases showing the highest brain T cell transcript signatures were chosen for TCR beta chain sequencing of brain tissue and, when available, of blood. Before surgery, the patients had been given at least one anti-epileptic drug. The TCR-sequenced patients were children whose drug-resistant epilepsy was caused by tuberous sclerosis complex, focal cortical dysplasia, Rasmussen encephalitis or hemimegalencephaly. Blood was drawn right before the epilepsy surgery. The Monarch genomic DNA purification kit was used to extract bulk genomic DNA from unsorted brain tissue and from whole blood. This sample stems from a study of brain T cells in children with intractable seizures (TCRdb year 2021). Regarding the complete study: As a first screen for immune gene transcripts, resected brain tissue from 40 to 60 pediatric epilepsy surgery cases was run on a NanoString immunology panel. Among the roughly twelve selected surgery cases, eight also had pre-surgery blood sequenced, leaving four with brain tissue only.

TCR beta chain sequences were generated from genomic DNA using the immunoSEQ assay. The study's own analysis went as follows. CDR3 sequences that did not begin with the conserved framework cysteine at position 104 were removed manually. Clonality was calculated as one minus the normalized Shannon's Diversity Index, with values ranging from 0 (maximal diversity) to 1 (oligoclonal). To check whether a given CDR3 had different frequencies in two samples, for example brain versus blood, chi-squared comparison-of-proportions tests were used. Public clonotypes were found by searching immuneACCESS, and the VDJdb browser was used to assess similarity to known antiviral clonotypes. Drawn from immuneACCESS, this table holds only the in-frame rearrangements with V and J called that TCRdb kept. Clones are partly lost; checked studies trace under half to an unresolved V gene and leave the rest unexplained. V and J calls and clone size are those listed in that table; D and trimming were worked out from the DNA. Across this sample there are 110,000 or so clones, with under 95% seen only once. The ten top clones hold about 4% of the sample.

The paper's findings and limits, for the study overall: Because sequencing depth was different between pre-surgery and post-surgery blood, clones absent from the pre-surgery sample may reflect undersampling. Viral specificity was inferred only from CDR3 sequence similarity, and patients' HCMV serostatus was unknown.

This sample comprised peripheral blood, obtained at surgery. This TCR came from a boy under two years old with hemimegalencephaly and intractable seizures.

The CDR3 reads CASSQGSSGAGTDTQYF. DNA sequence: TGTGCCAGCAGCCAAGGGTCTAGCGGGGCCGGCACAGATACGCAGTATTTT. The V gene is TRBV3-1 (or the pseudogene TRBV3-2) and the J gene is TRBJ2-3; 9 middle bases align to TRBD2. CDR1 and CDR2 (LGHDT, YNNKEL) derive from the germline V gene (reference sequence). The CDR3 numbers 17 residues from cysteine through phenylalanine. The only DNA kept is the CDR3, 51 bases in frame from the first base. V is pruned by 1 base and J by 1 base, leaving 6 bases of the junction without a gene match.